This is a list of T cell receptor beta chains from one sample in a study of blood T cells in healthy people across ages. Via MiXCR, TCRdb re-called the 5' RACE reads, giving one row per CDR3 protein. The sample contains 600,000 to 900,000 distinct CDR3 sequences, more than 25% of which appear only once. Another study also made use of these data, one on T cells of mothers and their children.

Sequenced input: blood. These receptors came from a boy younger than 18 in good health. Each CDR3 is given with its conserved first and last residue. D genes are given only for firm matches. Clone size is given for some rows only: seen once, a few or many times, or a class if the clone is expanded.

TRBJ1-2 | . | . | TRBV27 | TGTGCCAGCGGCGGCAGGGCCAATGGCTACACCTTC | CASGGRANGYTF
TRBJ2-7 | few | . | TRBV5-1 | TGCGCCAGCGCCCCAGGATGGGGCTCCTACGAGCAGTACTTC | CASAPGWGSYEQYF
TRBJ2-5 | . | TRBD2 | TRBV3-1 | TGTGCCAGCAGCCAAGGCCCATGGGGGGGAGCGAAGACCCAGTACTTC | CASSQGPWGGAKTQYF
TRBJ1-1 | few | . | TRBV6-5 | TGTGCCACCATGGACATCATGAACACTGAAGCTTTCTTT | CATMDIMNTEAFF
TRBJ2-5 | . | . | TRBV6-1 | TGTGCCAGCAGTGTACAGGGTGCCCAAGAGACCCAGTACTTC | CASSVQGAQETQYF
TRBJ2-7 | few | . | TRBV30 | TGTGCCTGGGCGGGGCGGCACGAGCAGTACTTC | CAWAGRHEQYF
TRBJ2-3 | . | TRBD1 | TRBV29-1 | TGCAGCGTTGAATTGGGACAGGGGTGGAATACGCAGTATTTT | CSVELGQGWNTQYF
TRBJ1-2 | . | . | TRBV5-1 | TGCGCCAGCGGATCTCCAGGAAACTATGGCTACACCTTC | CASGSPGNYGYTF
TRBJ2-2 | . | . | TRBV13 | TGTGCCAGCAGCTTCGGGGCCCCCGGGGAGCTGTTTTTT | CASSFGAPGELFF
TRBJ2-7 | few | TRBD1 | TRBV27 | TGTGCCAGCAGTTTTGAAGGGACAGGGACCTACGAGCAGTACTTC | CASSFEGTGTYEQYF
TRBJ2-5 | . | TRBD1 | TRBV30 | TGTGCCTGGAGTGCGGACAGGGGAGAGACCCAGTACTTC | CAWSADRGETQYF
TRBJ1-5 | . | . | TRBV20-1 | TGCAGTGCTAGACCCAAGGGGTCTCACAATCAGCCCCAGCATTTT | CSARPKGSHNQPQHF
TRBJ1-4 | . | . | TRBV6-5 | TGTGCCAGCAGTTGGGGCTCAGGAGGTGAAAAACTGTTTTTT | CASSWGSGGEKLFF
TRBJ1-1 | once | . | TRBV29-1 | TGCAGCGTTGAAATCCGGGGCGGGAACACTGAAGCTTTCTTT | CSVEIRGGNTEAFF
TRBJ2-5 | . | TRBD2 | TRBV7-2 | TGTGCCAGCAGACGGGGGGATTTGGAGACCCAGTACTTC | CASRRGDLETQYF
TRBJ2-1 | few | TRBD2 | TRBV4-1 | TGCGCCAGCAGCCAAGATCCGGGCGGGGGCTCCTACAATGAGCAGTTCTTC | CASSQDPGGGSYNEQFF
TRBJ2-4 | few | TRBD1 | TRBV5-1 | TGCGCCAGCAGCTTTGGGACAGGTGGCTCGGGCATTCAGTACTTC | CASSFGTGGSGIQYF
TRBJ1-1 | . | . | TRBV25-1 | TGTGCCAGTAGTGAAACGGGTGCGAACACTGAAGCTTTCTTT | CASSETGANTEAFF
TRBJ2-4 | . | . | TRBV18 | TGTGCCAGCTCACCACCGGTTGTGGACATTCAGTACTTC | CASSPPVVDIQYF
TRBJ2-3 | few | . | TRBV28 | TGTGCCAGCGCCCTTCTTACAGGGTCGGGCACAGATACGCAGTATTTT | CASALLTGSGTDTQYF
TRBJ1-1 | . | . | TRBV4-2 | TGTGCCAGCAGCCAAGAAATCGGGGACACTGAAGCTTTCTTT | CASSQEIGDTEAFF